This T cell receptor (beta chain) was obtained from a study of OX40 agonist ivuxolimab in advanced cancers. Study overall: Patients were dosed intravenously with ivuxolimab at 0.01 to 10 mg/kg every 2 weeks.

V lost 5 bases to trimming and J lost 2 bases, with 16 bases between them. In germline, CDR1 is SGHNT, CDR2 YENEEA. CDR3 length equals 15 residues. TCRdb's table, derived via immunoSEQ multiplex PCR, lists solely in-frame clones and lacks some. The sample records about 66,000 clones, 85% to 90% being singletons. The sample here was CD4+ or CD8+ T cells sorted from blood, taken in a trial of the OX40 agonist ivuxolimab. The chain couples TRBV11-3 to TRBJ2-7; tentatively, D is TRBD2 (6 bases). The source is an adult with an advanced solid tumor such as melanoma, head and neck, liver or kidney cancer. CDR3 sequence (DNA): TGTGCCAGCAGCGGGTCCCGGGGACTCACCTACGAGCAGTACTTC. Translation gives CASSGSRGLTYEQYF. Based on the CDR3 plus reference TRBV11-3 and TRBJ2-7, the full variable domain is EAGVVQSPRYKIIEKKQPVAFWCNPISGHNTLYWYLQNLGQGPELLIRYENEEAVDDSQLPKDRFSAERLKGVDSTLKIQPAELGDSAVYLCASSGSRGLTYEQYFGPGTRLTVT.